These 31 T cell receptor beta chains came from one sample sequenced in a study of blood T cell repertoires in COVID-19. Measured with immunoSEQ multiplex PCR; TCRdb has only the in-frame clones, and not every one. This table has roughly 40,000 clones, about 92% appearing once. Sequenced sample: peripheral blood. The receptors were gathered from a man aged 50 to 59 with COVID-19, enrolled during active disease.

This clone has just one count. V usage is TRBV5-1 and J usage is TRBJ2-5; D possibly corresponds to TRBD2 (6 bases). V dropped 4 bases and J dropped 4 bases, with 8 bases sitting between them. The CDR3 spans 12 residues. Per germline, CDR1 SGHRS and CDR2 YFSETQ. The CDR3 region is CASSRGLETQYF. The CDR3 bases are TGCGCCAGCAGCAGGGGACTAGAGACCCAGTACTTC. Looking up the rest from reference TRBV5-1 and TRBJ2-5 gives the full variable domain: KAGVTQTPRYLIKTRGQQVTLSCSPISGHRSVSWYQQTPGQGLQFLFEYFSETQRNKGNFPGRFSGRQFSNSRSEMNVSTLELGDSALYLCASSRGLETQYFGPGTRLLVL.

The V gene is TRBV5-1, the J gene TRBJ1-1, with D unclear. V was shortened by 0 bases and J by 1 base, with 10 bases between the two germline ends. The CDR3 is 15 residues long. Germline V CDR1 and CDR2: SGHRS, YFSETQ. The CDR3: CASSLAAGSNTEAFF. In DNA, the CDR3 is TGCGCCAGCAGCTTGGCGGCGGGCTCGAACACTGAAGCTTTCTTT.

V is TRBV5-1 and J is TRBJ2-7; the D gene is possibly TRBD2 (8 bases). The V gene's germline CDR1 is SGHRS and CDR2 YFSETQ. Between the trimmed V and J ends, which lost 4 bases and 2 bases, there was a span of 16 bases. This CDR3 has 15 residues. CDR3 region: CASSPGGDRAYEQYF. The CDR3 region has the DNA TGCGCCAGCAGCCCGGGAGGGGACAGAGCCTACGAGCAGTACTTC.

The chain recombines TRBV4-3 with TRBJ2-7, with 8 bases matching TRBD2. CDR3 length: 16 residues. Germline assignment: CDR1 LGHNA and CDR2 YSLEER. V lost 1 base and J lost 1; bases outside the gene matches: 6. CDR3 DNA: TGCGCCAGCAGCCAAGTTTACCGGGAGGGTTCCTACGAGCAGTACTTC. This codes for CASSQVYREGSYEQYF.

V and J are TRBV10-3 and TRBJ2-1; tentative D call: TRBD2 (6 bases). With 0 bases removed from V and 1 base from J, the gap between germline ends came to 7 bases. CDR3 size: 15 residues. In germline, CDR1 is ENHRY, CDR2 SYGVKD. The DNA of the CDR3 is TGTGCCATCAGTGAGTCGGGGGGTTCCTACAATGAGCAGTTCTTC. Its protein product is CAISESGGSYNEQFF.

The chain is built from TRBV7-9 and TRBJ1-2; D remains unclear. V shed 1 base and J shed 2 bases, with 8 bases lying between them. CDR3 size: 14 residues. The germline V gene encodes CDR1 SEHNR and CDR2 FQNEAQ (reference sequence). The CDR3 region is CASSLGWANYGYTF. CDR3 DNA sequence: TGTGCCAGCAGCTTAGGTTGGGCCAACTATGGCTACACCTTC.

Only a few counts were recorded for this clone. The J gene is TRBJ1-2, the V gene TRBV21-1. TRBV21-1 is labeled a pseudogene. The CDR3 loop spans 16 amino acids. The CDR3 spells CAIFLGGDAPPHGYTF. CDR3 bases: TGTGCCATCTTTCTGGGGGGGGACGCCCCCCCCCATGGCTACACCTTC.

In nucleotides, the CDR3 is TGTGCCAGCAGTTTGGGGCTAGCGGGAGGGACAGATACGCAGTATTTT. Residues: CASSLGLAGGTDTQYF. V gene TRBV28 combines with J gene TRBJ2-3, with TRBD2 identical over 12 bases. Germline CDR1 reads MDHEN; CDR2 reads SYDVKM. J gave up 3 bases and V 3 bases, and 4 bases lay outside the gene matches. This CDR3 has 16 amino acids.

The chain couples TRBV6-5 to TRBJ2-2; 7 nucleotides line up with TRBD1. V lost 6 bases to trimming and J lost 2 bases; unmatched junction nucleotides: 6. This CDR3 spans 15 amino acids. Germline assignment: CDR1 MNHEY and CDR2 SVGAGI. DNA for the CDR3: TGTGCCAGCAGAACCGGGACAGAAAACACCGGGGAGCTGTTTTTT. Protein sequence: CASRTGTENTGELFF.

This clone came up once. The chain joins TRBV21-1 to TRBJ2-4; no DNA check was done on the table's D call, TRBD2. TRBV21-1 is flagged as a pseudogene. The CDR3 has 18 residues. The CDR3 spells CASSKASGYGGTKNIQYF. CDR3 bases: TGTGCCAGCAGCAAAGCTTCAGGCTACGGGGGGACCAAAAACATTCAGTACTTC.

This chain connects TRBV5-5 to TRBJ2-5; possible D gene TRBD2, 5 bases. V shed 1 base and J shed 2 bases, with 12 bases lying between them. The germline V gene encodes CDR1 SGHKS and CDR2 YYEKEE (reference sequence). The CDR3 length is 15 residues. Here the CDR3 DNA reads TGTGCCAGCAGCTTGCGCGGGCTAGCACAAGAGACCCAGTACTTC. Translated: CASSLRGLAQETQYF. Full variable domain (rest looked up from reference TRBV5-5 and TRBJ2-5): DAGVTQSPTHLIKTRGQQVTLRCSPISGHKSVSWYQQVLGQGPQFIFQYYEKEERGRGNFPDRFSARQFPNYSSELNVNALLLGDSALYLCASSLRGLAQETQYFGPGTRLLVL.

The CDR3 sequence is CAISESLSYEQYF. For the CDR3, the DNA is TGTGCCATCAGTGAAAGCCTATCCTACGAGCAGTACTTC. The rearrangement links TRBV10-3 to TRBJ2-7; D not resolved. The CDR3 has 13 residues. CDR1 and CDR2 (germline): ENHRY, SYGVKD. Trimming cost V 3 bases and J 1 base, with 7 bases left between them.

The chain has TRBV4-2 and TRBJ2-7; D gene uncertain. Germline V CDR1 and CDR2: LGHNA, YNFKEQ. The CDR3 is made up of 14 amino acids. V was shortened by 0 bases and J by 3 bases, with 9 bases between the two germline ends. Here the CDR3 DNA reads TGTGCCAGCAGCCAAGATCAGATTGGCTACGAGCAGTACTTC. Residues: CASSQDQIGYEQYF.

J is TRBJ2-6 and V is TRBV30; perhaps TRBD2 as D (5 bases). The V gene lost 1 base and the J gene lost 1 base, with 14 bases spanning the gap. The CDR3 is 17 residues long. Per the germline V gene, CDR1 is GTSNPN and CDR2 is SVGIG (reference sequence). CDR3 in DNA: TGTGCCTGGAGTGCCCAGCGGTTCGGTTCTGGGGCCAACGTCCTGACTTTC. Its translation is CAWSAQRFGSGANVLTF.

The genes are TRBV18 and TRBJ1-1; possible D gene TRBD1, 6 bases. The CDR3 consists of 15 residues. Trimming took off 6 bases at V and 3 bases at J, with 17 bases between the two ends. Germline values: CDR1 KGHSH, CDR2 LQKENI. CDR3 coding DNA: TGTGCCAGCTCCTCATTTGGGCAGGGGTACACTGAAGCTTTCTTT. Translated: CASSSFGQGYTEAFF. The variable domain in full, completed from reference TRBV18 and TRBJ1-1, reads NAGVMQNPRHLVRRRGQEARLRCSPMKGHSHVYWYRQLPEEGLKFMVYLQKENIIDESGMPKERFSAEFPKEGPSILRIQQVVRGDSAAYFCASSSFGQGYTEAFFGQGTRLTVV.

The rearrangement uses TRBV19 and TRBJ2-2; D perhaps matches TRBD1 (6 bases). CDR1 is LNHDA and CDR2 is SQIVND in the germline V gene (reference sequence). Trimming left V 6 bases short and J 3 bases short, with 20 bases between. This CDR3 is 17 amino acids long. The CDR3 reads CASSTGFLGTHTGELFF. DNA for the CDR3: TGTGCCAGTAGCACAGGGTTCCTTGGTACCCACACCGGGGAGCTGTTTTTT.

The CDR3 here is CASSRALGNTETQYF. CDR3 nucleotides: TGTGCCAGCAGCCGGGCCCTCGGGAACACAGAGACCCAGTACTTC. This chain joins TRBV3-1 (or the pseudogene TRBV3-2) and TRBJ2-5, with a possible D match to TRBD2 (5 bases). This CDR3 has 15 amino acids. The germline CDR1 and CDR2 sequences are LGHDT and YNNKEL (reference sequence). V was pared by 4 bases and J by 4 bases, with 16 bases between.

This chain uses TRBV10-3 with TRBJ2-7, with D hard to call. CDR1 is ENHRY, CDR2 SYGVKD, per germline. V lost 3 bases to trimming and J lost 6 bases, with 15 bases between them. The CDR3 length is 14 residues. The CDR3 loop reads CAISEVALVAEQYF. Written as DNA, the CDR3 is TGTGCCATCAGTGAAGTTGCATTGGTGGCCGAGCAGTACTTC.

This chain joins TRBV29-1 and TRBJ2-1; tentatively, D is TRBD1 (5 bases). V was clipped by 1 base and J by 10 bases, with 14 bases between them. The germline V gene encodes CDR1 SQVTM and CDR2 ANQGSEA. The CDR3 is 13 amino acids. CDR3 DNA: TGCAGCGTTGAAGCTTTTATGGGGCAGGAGCAGTTCTTC. Translating gives CSVEAFMGQEQFF.

The rearrangement joins TRBV29-1 to TRBJ2-3; 7 nucleotides line up with TRBD2. The junction had 21 bases not matched to a gene; V was cut back by 7 bases and J by 5 bases. CDR3 length equals 17 residues. Germline CDR1 is SQVTM and CDR2 is ANQGSEA. The CDR3 DNA follows: TGCAGCGCCCTTGCGGGATCGAGCGGGAATCCTCGAGATACGCAGTATTTT. Translated: CSALAGSSGNPRDTQYF.

Here the CDR3 reads CASSLAGVVTHNEQFF. In DNA form, the CDR3 reads TGTGCCAGCAGCTTGGCCGGGGTAGTAACCCACAATGAGCAGTTCTTC. V gene TRBV5-8 combines with J gene TRBJ2-1; D is perhaps TRBD2 (5 bases). The CDR3 is 16 residues long. The germline gives CDR1 SGHTS, CDR2 YDEGEE. The V and J ends lost 0 bases and 5 bases respectively, with 15 bases between them.

The sample holds one count of this clone. This chain joins TRBV6-5 and TRBJ2-2; D perhaps matches TRBD1 (6 bases). This CDR3 has 15 residues. Trimming took off 7 bases at V and 4 bases at J, with 16 bases between the two ends. Germline assignment: CDR1 MNHEY and CDR2 SVGAGI. The CDR3 region has the DNA TGTGCCAGCAACGCAGGGGCCCGAGGCACCGGGGAGCTGTTTTTT. As protein: CASNAGARGTGELFF.

The rearrangement links TRBV19 to TRBJ2-2, with D possibly being TRBD2 (5 bases). The V end was cut by 3 bases, the J end by 5 bases, with 13 bases between. The CDR3 consists of 15 residues. The V gene's germline CDR1 is LNHDA and CDR2 SQIVND (reference sequence). CDR3 residues: CASSMRSPGTGELFF. The DNA for the CDR3 is TGTGCCAGTAGTATGCGGTCTCCGGGGACCGGGGAGCTGTTTTTT.

This rearrangement joins TRBV9 to TRBJ2-3; a possible D gene is TRBD2 (5 bases). The CDR3 consists of 13 residues. The germline V gene encodes CDR1 SGDLS and CDR2 YYNGEE. V was shortened by 4 bases and J by 4 bases, with 10 bases between the two germline ends. In nucleotides, the CDR3 is TGTGCCAGCAGCCCGAGGGCCCCAGATACGCAGTATTTT. Its translation is CASSPRAPDTQYF.

The chain has TRBV20-1 and TRBJ1-6; 10 nucleotides line up with TRBD1. Trimming at V came to 3 bases and at J to 3 bases, leaving 5 bases not matched to a gene. CDR3 size: 16 residues. Germline-derived CDR1 and CDR2 are DFQATT and SNEGSKA (reference sequence). As DNA, the CDR3 is TGCAGTGCTAGTACGGGACAGGGGATCTATAATTCACCCCTCCACTTT. Its protein is CSASTGQGIYNSPLHF.

This chain connects TRBV18 to TRBJ1-1; D is unclear. Germline assignment: CDR1 KGHSH and CDR2 LQKENI. The V end was cut by 2 bases, the J end by 6 bases, with 16 bases between. The CDR3 has 15 amino acids. This CDR3 is CASSPFGGPYAEAFF. CDR3 nucleotides: TGTGCCAGCTCACCATTTGGAGGGCCTTACGCTGAAGCTTTCTTT.

This chain joins TRBV19 and TRBJ1-5; TRBD1 matches at 8 bases. V shed 4 bases and J 2 bases; nucleotides not matched to a gene: 7. Germline V CDR1 and CDR2: LNHDA, SQIVND (reference sequence). The CDR3 has 16 amino acids. This chain's CDR3 is CASSKGRGQGNQPQHF. In DNA form, the CDR3 reads TGTGCCAGTAGTAAAGGGAGGGGACAGGGCAATCAGCCCCAGCATTTT. Supplemented by reference TRBV19 and TRBJ1-5, the full variable domain reads DGGITQSPKYLFRKEGQNVTLSCEQNLNHDAMYWYRQDPGQGLRLIYYSQIVNDFQKGDIAEGYSVSREKKESFPLTVTSAQKNPTAFYLCASSKGRGQGNQPQHFGDGTRLSIL.

The chain recombines TRBV15 with TRBJ2-2; tentative D call: TRBD2 (6 bases). This CDR3 contains 20 residues. With 0 bases removed from V and 4 bases from J, the gap between germline ends came to 24 bases. The germline CDR1 and CDR2 sequences are LNHNV and YYDKDF (reference sequence). The DNA for the CDR3 is TGTGCCACCAGCAGAGATCTGGGCGTGTGGGGCGGGGCCAGCACCGGGGAGCTGTTTTTT. Its translation: CATSRDLGVWGGASTGELFF.

The rearrangement joins TRBV6-5 to TRBJ1-1; D unclear. Germline CDR1 MNHEY, CDR2 SVGAGI. The CDR3 is made up of 16 amino acids. V was clipped by 4 bases and J by 3 bases, with 18 bases between them. The DNA for the CDR3 is TGTGCCAGCAGTTTAATGGAGGCCTCTGGAGACACTGAAGCTTTCTTT. This encodes CASSLMEASGDTEAFF.

The chain joins TRBV18 to TRBJ2-1; D may be TRBD1 (5 bases). CDR1 KGHSH and CDR2 LQKENI come from the germline V gene. The ends were cut back, 6 bases at V and 5 bases at J, with 14 bases in the middle. CDR3 length: 14 residues. DNA of the CDR3: TGTGCCAGCTCCCAAGGTGGACAAGACAATGAGCAGTTCTTC. Protein sequence: CASSQGGQDNEQFF.

V usage is TRBV11-2 and J usage is TRBJ1-2; D possibly corresponds to TRBD1 (6 bases). CDR1 and CDR2 from the germline V gene are SGHAT and FQNNGV. The CDR3 runs to 16 residues. The ends were cut back, 5 bases at V and 4 bases at J, with 20 bases in the middle. The CDR3: CASSQLQGNAGYGYTF. The CDR3 DNA sequence: TGTGCCAGCAGCCAGCTACAGGGAAATGCTGGCTATGGCTACACCTTC.